Shown below are 14 T cell receptor beta chains from a single sample sequenced in a study of cytomegalovirus exposure and HLA in healthy donors. It was with 60 Vbeta and 13 Jbeta primers that the PCR ran. Some clones are missing from TCRdb's copy, which holds only in-frame ones; the method was immunoSEQ multiplex PCR. This sample's table reports 150,000 or so clones. The material sequenced was PBMCs. The receptor source for this set is a woman between 40 and 50 years old in good health and CMV-seropositive.

Of note for this clone: The junction and the germline gene differ at one end; a read error may be behind it. The V gene is TRBV5-4, the J gene TRBJ2-1, with 9 positions matching TRBD1. This CDR3 region has 15 residues. Germline V gives CDR1 SGHNT, CDR2 YYREEE (reference sequence). CDR3 loop: CASSLGQGGYNEQFF. The CDR3 nucleotides read TGTGCCAGCAGTTTGGGACAGGGAGGCTACAATGAGCAGTTCTTC.

V and J are TRBV27 and TRBJ1-1; TRBD1 agrees at 7 bases. Per germline, CDR1 MNHEY and CDR2 SMNVEV (reference sequence). J was trimmed by 7 bases and V by 5 bases; bases with no gene match: 10. The CDR3 has 14 residues. DNA for the CDR3: TGTGCCAGCAGTCCCCGGGACAGACATTATGAAGCTTTCTTT. This sequence encodes CASSPRDRHYEAFF.

The V gene is TRBV4-1, the J gene TRBJ2-7; TRBD1 is a possible D gene (6 bases). The V gene lost 0 bases and the J gene lost 10 bases, with 13 bases spanning the gap. This CDR3 region has 13 residues. CDR1 is MGHRA, CDR2 YSYEKL, per germline. The CDR3 bases are TGCGCCAGCAGCCAAGAGGGGCAGGGGAAACAGTACTTC. Protein: CASSQEGQGKQYF.

V usage is TRBV11-3 and J usage is TRBJ1-3; D unclear. Germline CDR1 is SGHNT and CDR2 is YENEEA. Trimming removed 2 bases from V and 4 bases from J, with 12 bases in between. The CDR3 has 15 amino acids. CDR3 protein: CASSLRGGPGNTIYF. DNA of the CDR3: TGTGCCAGCAGCTTACGAGGAGGCCCCGGAAACACCATATATTTT.

The V gene is TRBV5-6, the J gene TRBJ1-2, with D maybe TRBD1 (5 bases). CDR3 length: 15 amino acids. The germline V gene has CDR1 SGHDT and CDR2 YYEEEE. The V gene lost 5 bases and the J gene lost 8 bases, with 22 bases spanning the gap. DNA for the CDR3: TGTGCCAGCAGAACTTGGGGGGACTCCCAGGGCGGCTACACCTTC. Its protein is CASRTWGDSQGGYTF.

The chain has TRBV5-1 and TRBJ2-7, with no clear D. V gave up 2 bases and J gave up 0 bases, with 6 bases separating them. CDR3 length equals 13 residues. Germline V gene lookup returns CDR1 SGHRS and CDR2 YFSETQ. DNA of the CDR3: TGCGCCAGCAGCTTAGCGTCCTCCTACGAGCAGTACTTC. This sequence encodes CASSLASSYEQYF.

This chain links TRBV5-6 with TRBJ1-5, with a tentative D call TRBD1 (5 bases). The CDR3 is made up of 14 amino acids. The ends were cut back, 6 bases at V and 6 bases at J, with 16 bases in the middle. Per the germline V gene, CDR1 is SGHDT and CDR2 is YYEEEE. The CDR3 loop reads CASTRGSGPQPQHF. The CDR3, as DNA: TGTGCCAGCACCCGGGGGTCAGGGCCTCAGCCCCAGCATTTT.

The chain links TRBV19 to TRBJ1-1; D is uncertain. This CDR3 has 13 amino acids. CDR1 is LNHDA and CDR2 is SQIVND in the germline V gene (reference sequence). V lost 3 bases and J 4 bases, leaving 9 bases between the germline ends. CDR3 DNA: TGTGCCAGTAGTATGGGAGGGAGCACTGAAGCTTTCTTT. This translates into CASSMGGSTEAFF.

The V and J genes are TRBV19 and TRBJ2-2; 7 bases are shared with TRBD2. Trimming cost V 7 bases and J 3 bases; bases outside gene matches: 14. This CDR3 spans 17 amino acids. The germline gives CDR1 LNHDA, CDR2 SQIVND (reference sequence). The CDR3 nucleotides read TGTGCCAGTAAAGGTGGACCGACTAGCCGGGACACCGGGGAGCTGTTTTTT. This encodes CASKGGPTSRDTGELFF.

Concerning this clone: One end of the junction does not line up with germline, which may come from a read error. J is TRBJ2-7 and V is TRBV7-3; tentative D call: TRBD2 (6 bases). The CDR3 totals 14 residues. The germline gives CDR1 SGHTA, CDR2 FQGTGA. The CDR3: CASSLTSGGYEQYF. The CDR3 DNA is TGTGCCAGCAGTTTAACGTCCGGGGGCTACGAGCAGTACTTC.

The CDR3 loop reads CASSLAVAGGELFF. CDR3 in DNA: TGTGCCAGCAGCCTCGCGGTAGCCGGCGGGGAGCTGTTTTTT. The V gene is TRBV9, the J gene TRBJ2-2; D is uncertain. CDR3 length: 14 residues. CDR1 SGDLS and CDR2 YYNGEE come from the germline V gene. Deletions cut 4 bases from V and 7 bases from J, with 14 bases between.

The CDR3 DNA reads TGTGCCAGCATCCGGACAGGGAGGACAGATACGCAGTATTTT. Its translation is CASIRTGRTDTQYF. The chain recombines TRBV6-1 with TRBJ2-3; the match to TRBD1 covers 8 bases. The CDR3 covers 14 residues. The germline gives CDR1 MNHNS, CDR2 SASEGT. Trimming cost V 7 bases and J 3 bases; bases outside gene matches: 6.

The rearrangement links TRBV18 to TRBJ2-6; D is possibly TRBD1 (6 bases). The CDR3 is 15 amino acids. V was shortened by 3 bases and J by 2 bases, with 8 bases between the two germline ends. Germline V gene sequence: CDR1 KGHSH, CDR2 LQKENI. In DNA, the CDR3 is TGTGCCAGCTCACCGGCAGGGGCTGGGGCCAACGTCCTGACTTTC. Translated, it gives CASSPAGAGANVLTF.

This chain links TRBV7-3 with TRBJ2-3, with 9 positions matching TRBD2. Germline CDR1 SGHTA, CDR2 FQGTGA. V lost 5 bases and J lost 5; bases outside the gene matches: 8. CDR3 length: 15 residues. In nucleotides, the CDR3 is TGTGCCAGCAGCCTTCTAGCGGGAATGGGAGATACGCAGTATTTT. Translated: CASSLLAGMGDTQYF.